This TCR beta chain was found in a study of T-cell memory formation after mild COVID-19 (dated by TCRdb to about 2021). With regard to the full study: TCR sequence clusters from the two donors were largely donor specific. The cohort comprised two young, previously healthy adult volunteers, one female and one male. In two donors, T-cell clones that expanded and contracted after mild COVID-19 were tracked by sequencing TCRalpha and TCRbeta repertoires over time. Beyond this particular receptor, the publication reports: Clones that contracted from day 15 to 85 showed balanced CD4/CD8 phenotypes, whereas a second wave of clones that expanded from day 15 to 37 leaned towards CD4+. Some responding clones were detected in pre-infection memory, suggesting pre-existing cross-reactive memory T cells joined the SARS-CoV-2 response. The study covered only a couple of mild cases, and larger cohorts including severe cases with pre-infection samples were considered necessary. SARS-CoV-2 specificity of the second-wave clones peaking on day 37 was not confirmed. Contracting CD4+ clones appeared mostly in the CM and EM memory subsets, whereas CD8+ clones were enriched in EMRA.

PBMCs were isolated by Ficoll-Paque density gradient centrifugation. From cysteine to phenylalanine, the CDR3 is 16 amino acids long. The only DNA kept is the CDR3, 48 bases in frame from the first base. Trimming removed 5 bases from V and 1 base from J, leaving 17 bases between the germline ends. To note about this clonotype: The specificity of this receptor is unknown. Within one base of it there is no much larger clone, and no base qualities were kept.

For sequencing, an Illumina NovaSeq 6000 was employed. TCRalpha and TCRbeta cDNA libraries were constructed by 5'RACE with constant-segment primers, with sample barcodes and unique molecular identifiers being introduced. Trizol reagent was used to extract RNA from every sample. The libraries were amplified in two PCR steps, and the second step added a second sample barcode and Illumina TruSeq adapters. The libraries were sequenced on an Illumina NovaSeq using 2 x 150 bp paired-end reads. Turning to the authors' computational methods: Demultiplexing of reads and collapsing into UMI-guided consensus sequences were performed with migec v1.2.7. Using mixcr v2.1.11, UMI consensuses were aligned to TRA and TRB V and J templates and then assembled into clonotypes. Expanded or contracted clonotypes were those called significant by both edgeR and NoisET, with noise models trained on biological replicates. edgeR calls used a false discovery rate-adjusted p below 0.01 and a log2 fold-change threshold of 1. As an exploratory analysis of dynamics, PCA with hierarchical clustering was applied to max-normalized trajectories of the 1000 most abundant clonotypes. The CD4 or CD8 phenotype of responding clones was assigned using the separately sequenced CD4+ and CD8+ repertoires. In-frame beta chains were kept once TCRdb had trimmed the public reads at Q25 with fastp and called clones with MiXCR. Identical CDR3 proteins give one entry, which carries the most common genes and DNA. The V and J calls shown here were made by TCRdb, not taken from the authors' results. The sample table records 200,000 to 250,000 distinct CDR3 sequences; around 8.8% of these occur just once. The biggest ten clones account for 3.5% to 4% of the sample.

The sample was PBMCs or a T cell subset sorted from them (not recorded which). The chain links TRBV12-3 or TRBV12-4 with TRBJ1-1; the D gene lacks a confident call. The source of this sequence is a man younger than 35 who had mild COVID-19 (a few samples of this study predate the infection). The sample titles of this study are shuffled in the database, so cell type and time point are left out; the donor was told from shared clones. The DNA reads as follows: TGTGCCAGCAGTCCCCTTTTTGGACGGACGAACACTGAAGCTTTCTTT. Its protein product is CASSPLFGRTNTEAFF.